This T cell receptor beta chain was found in a study of blood T cells in healthy people across ages (dated by TCRdb to the mid-2010s). Turning to the overall study: In model experiments, roughly one uniquely barcoded TCR beta cDNA molecule per two T cells was captured by template switching. Two additional independent replicas of 1 million unique cDNA reads from the same blood draw were analyzed for two donors (one aged 18 to 29 and one aged 80 or older). Age-related changes in TCR beta repertoire diversity were measured in the study by deep sequencing normalized with unique cDNA molecular identifiers. To avoid experimental bias, donors of different ages were randomly spread across the sequencing lanes. Four age groups were formed from the donors: young (average about 16 years), middle-aged (around 40), aged (62) and long-lived (roughly 88).

The 39 donors, aged about 6 to 95 years, were systemically healthy Caucasian individuals from Russia. Around 10 milliliters of peripheral blood were drawn from each donor into EDTA-treated Vacutainer tubes. Ficoll-Paque density-gradient centrifugation was used to isolate PBMCs, with at least 7 million per sample. Total RNA was extracted from PBMCs with Trizol reagent, with at least 6 micrograms obtained per sample. The percentages of naive CD45RAhigh/CD27high T cells were determined by flow cytometry on a PBMC aliquot from every donor. The library was generated by 5' RACE. Instrument on record: Illumina HiSeq 2500. A second PCR of 7 to 11 cycles was performed with a sample-barcoded 5' primer and a J-beta primer mix. A template-switch 5' adaptor carrying 12 random nucleotides introduced a unique molecular identifier onto each TCR beta cDNA molecule. Each sample yielded at least 3 million CDR3-containing paired-end reads. First-strand cDNA was synthesized from all RNA with the Mint cDNA synthesis kit, primed by a TRBC-specific oligonucleotide. All cDNA was treated with uracil-DNA glycosylase and then went through a first 18-cycle PCR with the universal primers M1SS and BC2_uni_R. As for the original processing: Normalization of each sample was performed by random selection of 1 million high-quality reads, each carrying a distinct molecular identifier. Reads with shared molecular identifiers were discarded instead of being binned into consensus sequences. CDR3 identification, clonotype clustering and error correction used MiTCR with a Q25 quality threshold and the strictest error-elimination algorithm. A nonparametric unseen species model with Euler transformation was used to estimate lower-bound total TCR beta diversity. The public reads were quality trimmed at Q25 with fastp and then assembled into clones with MiXCR by TCRdb, keeping productive beta chains. Records with the same CDR3 protein are collapsed into one entry carrying the most frequent genes and DNA. For this entry, the V and J calls and clone size follow TCRdb and not the study's own pipeline. This sample gives some 1.5 million distinct CDR3 sequences in total; 42% of them show up just once. About 3.8% of the sample is in the top ten clones.

The research as a whole found: As age increased, observed TCR beta diversity per million T cells dropped in a roughly linear way, and a significant reduction was already evident by age 40. Compared with the aged group, more naive CD4+ T cells, fewer expanded clones and increased TCR diversity were shown by the long-lived group, suggesting age selection. Because profiling used bulk unsorted PBMCs, naive and antigen-experienced compartments could not be compared conclusively. Observed TCR beta diversity correlated strongly with the percentage of naive T cells measured by flow cytometry. Total diversity estimates from one million sequenced T cells were considered lower bounds and underestimates. The CMV infection status of donors was not known, potentially confounding age-related changes in expanded clonotypes.

This clonotype was recorded a few times. Its antigen has not been determined. The record has no base qualities; no much larger clone is one base away. The CDR3 contains 21 residues, cysteine and phenylalanine counted. Just the 63-base CDR3 DNA is kept, in frame starting at base 1. CDR1 MNHEY and CDR2 SMNVEV are derived from the germline V gene (reference sequence). Germline trimming: 4 bases from V, 4 bases from J; junction bases outside gene matches: 26. This sequence uses TRBV27 and TRBJ2-3; TRBD2 agrees with 7 junctional bases. This TCR came from a woman under 30 in good health. Sequencing used blood. The CDR3 is CASSSHFAGTILRGSPDTQYF. The DNA sequence is given as TGTGCCAGCAGTTCCCACTTCGCGGGGACTATCCTACGTGGTAGCCCAGATACGCAGTATTTT.